Listed below are T cell receptor beta chains from one sample, sequenced in a study of cytomegalovirus exposure and HLA in healthy donors. TCRdb keeps only in-frame clones here, not all; method: immunoSEQ multiplex PCR. Among fewer than 110,000 clones listed, 70% to 80% were seen once. Material: PBMCs. Every receptor here comes from a man aged 18 to 29 in good health and CMV-seronegative. CDR3s leave out the opening cysteine and the closing phenylalanine or tryptophan. Each record gives: CDR3 protein, V gene.

CDR3aa: ASSYDRDRNYGYT; v_gene: TRBV6-5
CDR3aa: ASSQVGYEQY; v_gene: TRBV4-2
CDR3aa: ASSSTAFNQPQH; v_gene: TRBV18
CDR3aa: ASSSDPGGGTIEQY; v_gene: TRBV5-1
CDR3aa: ASKGGGQPY; v_gene: TRBV19
CDR3aa: ASSQVRGETQY; v_gene: TRBV4-1
CDR3aa: ASNRDGGSYEQY; v_gene: TRBV2
CDR3aa: ASSTNHGLAANNEQF; v_gene: TRBV19
CDR3aa: ATSRVGKRDGYT; v_gene: TRBV15
CDR3aa: ASSVGQGTYEQY; v_gene: TRBV9
CDR3aa: ASSFEVRDTEAF; v_gene: TRBV5-4
CDR3aa: ASSVQGSSYNEQF; v_gene: TRBV6-1
CDR3aa: ASSPDRDSMAIYEQY; v_gene: TRBV4-1
CDR3aa: ASSLDESRTQY; v_gene: TRBV11-2
CDR3aa: ASKTGERCGYT; v_gene: TRBV19
CDR3aa: ASSPGTSYEQY; v_gene: TRBV9
CDR3aa: ASSLPPGTGRPYEQY; v_gene: TRBV5-4
CDR3aa: ASSPGTGGTYEQY; v_gene: TRBV18
CDR3aa: ASSPRTGGVGTQY; v_gene: TRBV9
CDR3aa: ASGPAGGDYTEAF; v_gene: TRBV5-1
CDR3aa: ASGRGPNTEAF; v_gene: TRBV5-1
CDR3aa: ASSRLTGLSTDTQY; v_gene: TRBV5-1
CDR3aa: ASSLRGGQGHQPQH; v_gene: TRBV27
CDR3aa: ASSPGGRMYNSPLH; v_gene: TRBV4-3
CDR3aa: ASSHPTAKPNTEAF; v_gene: TRBV7-9
CDR3aa: ASRARLGRQF; v_gene: TRBV2
CDR3aa: ASSQRQDIQETQY; v_gene: TRBV28